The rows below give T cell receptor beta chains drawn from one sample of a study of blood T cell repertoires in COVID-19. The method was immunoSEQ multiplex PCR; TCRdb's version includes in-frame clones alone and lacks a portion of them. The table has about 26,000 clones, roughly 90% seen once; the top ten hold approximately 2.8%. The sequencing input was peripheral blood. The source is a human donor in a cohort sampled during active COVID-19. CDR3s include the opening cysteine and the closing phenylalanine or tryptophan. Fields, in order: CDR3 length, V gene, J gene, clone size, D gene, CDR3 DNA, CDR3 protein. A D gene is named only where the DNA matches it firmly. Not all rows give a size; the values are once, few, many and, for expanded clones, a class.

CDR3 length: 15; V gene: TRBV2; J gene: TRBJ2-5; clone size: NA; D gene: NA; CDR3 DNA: TGTGCCAGCAGTGATGGGACTTACAGGTCAGAGACCCAGTACTTC; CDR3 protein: CASSDGTYRSETQYF
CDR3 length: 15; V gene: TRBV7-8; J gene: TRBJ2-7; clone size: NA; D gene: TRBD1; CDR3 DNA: TGTGCCAGCAGCAAACCGGGACAGGGCTTCAACGAGCAGTACTTC; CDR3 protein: CASSKPGQGFNEQYF
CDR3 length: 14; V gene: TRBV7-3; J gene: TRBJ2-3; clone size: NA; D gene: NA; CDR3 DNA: TGTGCCAGCAGCTTATCTACCCTCGGGGATACGCAGTATTTT; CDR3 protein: CASSLSTLGDTQYF
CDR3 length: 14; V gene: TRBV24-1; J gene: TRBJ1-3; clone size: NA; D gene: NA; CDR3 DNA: TGTGCCACCAGTCCTGACAACTCTGGAAACACCATATATTTT; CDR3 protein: CATSPDNSGNTIYF
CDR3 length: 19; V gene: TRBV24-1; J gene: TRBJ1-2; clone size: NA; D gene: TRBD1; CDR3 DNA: TGTGCCACCAGTGATTTGAGGACAGGGGTTACTCAGGGAACCTATGGCTACACCTTC; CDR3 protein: CATSDLRTGVTQGTYGYTF
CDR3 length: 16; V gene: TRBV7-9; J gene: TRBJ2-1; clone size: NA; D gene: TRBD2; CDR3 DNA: TGTGCCAGCAGCCAGCTTAGCGGGAGTGTCGGCAATGAGCAGTTCTTC; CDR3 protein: CASSQLSGSVGNEQFF
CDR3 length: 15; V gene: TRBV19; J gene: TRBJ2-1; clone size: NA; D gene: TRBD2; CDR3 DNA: TGTGCCAGTAGTCGGACTAGCGGGGAATACAATGAGCAGTTCTTC; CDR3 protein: CASSRTSGEYNEQFF
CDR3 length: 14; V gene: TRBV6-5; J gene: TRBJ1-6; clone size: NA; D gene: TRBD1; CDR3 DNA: TGTGCCAGCAGATCACAGGGGGCCAGTTCACCCCTCCACTTT; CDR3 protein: CASRSQGASSPLHF
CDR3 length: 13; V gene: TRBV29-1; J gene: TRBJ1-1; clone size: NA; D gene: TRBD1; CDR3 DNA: TGCAGCGCTTTGGGACAGGGGAACACTGAAGCTTTCTTT; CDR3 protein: CSALGQGNTEAFF
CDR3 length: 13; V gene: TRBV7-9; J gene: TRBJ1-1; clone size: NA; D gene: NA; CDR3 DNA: TGTGCCAGCAGAAAAGATGCGGACTACGGAGCTTTCTTT; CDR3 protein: CASRKDADYGAFF
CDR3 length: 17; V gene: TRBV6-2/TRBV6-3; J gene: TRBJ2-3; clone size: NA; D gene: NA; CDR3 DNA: TGTGCCAGCAGTTCTTCCCGGTTGGGAGTCGGGACAGATACGCAGTATTTT; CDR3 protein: CASSSSRLGVGTDTQYF
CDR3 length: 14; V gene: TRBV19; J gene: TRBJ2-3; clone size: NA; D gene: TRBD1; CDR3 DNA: TGTGCCAGTAGTGACAGGGGGTCTACAGATACGCAGTATTTT; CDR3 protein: CASSDRGSTDTQYF
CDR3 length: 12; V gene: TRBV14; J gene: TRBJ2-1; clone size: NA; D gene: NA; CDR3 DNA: TGTGCCAGAGGAGTGGGGAGTAATGAGCAGTTCTTC; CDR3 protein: CARGVGSNEQFF
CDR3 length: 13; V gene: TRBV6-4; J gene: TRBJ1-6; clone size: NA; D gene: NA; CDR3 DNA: TGTGCCAGCAGTGAGAGGGGGAATTCACCCCTCCACTTT; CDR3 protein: CASSERGNSPLHF
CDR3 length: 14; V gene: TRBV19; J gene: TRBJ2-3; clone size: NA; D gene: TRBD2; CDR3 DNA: TGTGCCAGTAGTAGTAGCGGGGGCACAGATACGCAGTATTTT; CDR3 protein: CASSSSGGTDTQYF
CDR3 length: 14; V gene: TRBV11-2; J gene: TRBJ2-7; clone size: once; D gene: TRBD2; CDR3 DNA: TGTGCCACCGGGGAGGGTGGGGCTCCTTACGAGCAGTACTTC; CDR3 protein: CATGEGGAPYEQYF
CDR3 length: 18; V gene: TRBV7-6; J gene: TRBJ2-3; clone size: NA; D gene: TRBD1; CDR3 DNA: TGTGCCAGCAGCTTAGCGCCGCAGACAGGGGGTCGGGCAGATACGCAGTATTTT; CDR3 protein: CASSLAPQTGGRADTQYF
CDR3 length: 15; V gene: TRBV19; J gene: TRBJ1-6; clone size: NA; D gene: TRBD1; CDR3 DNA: TGTGCCAGTACGTGGGACAGGGTGGGAGGTTCACCCCTCCACTTT; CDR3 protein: CASTWDRVGGSPLHF
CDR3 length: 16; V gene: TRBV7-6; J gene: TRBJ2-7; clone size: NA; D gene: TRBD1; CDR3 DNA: TGTGCCAGCAGCTCTAGTGGGGGACAGGATCCCTACGAGCAGTACTTC; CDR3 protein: CASSSSGGQDPYEQYF
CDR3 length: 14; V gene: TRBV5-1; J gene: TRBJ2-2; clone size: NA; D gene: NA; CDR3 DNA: TGCGCCAGCAGCTTAGACATCTACACCGGGGAGCTGTTTTTT; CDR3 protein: CASSLDIYTGELFF
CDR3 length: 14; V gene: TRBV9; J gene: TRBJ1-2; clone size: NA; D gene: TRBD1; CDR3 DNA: TGTGCCAGCAGCGGAGGACAGGGAGGCTATGGCTACACCTTC; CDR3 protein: CASSGGQGGYGYTF
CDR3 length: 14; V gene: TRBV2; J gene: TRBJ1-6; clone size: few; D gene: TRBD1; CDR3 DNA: TGTGCCAGCAGTGAAGACAGGGGGGGACCTCCCCTCCACTTT; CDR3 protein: CASSEDRGGPPLHF
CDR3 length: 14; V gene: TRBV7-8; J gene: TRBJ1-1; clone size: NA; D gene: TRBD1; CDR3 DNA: TGTGCCAGCAGCAGAAGACAGGGGCGCACTGAAGCTTTCTTT; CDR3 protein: CASSRRQGRTEAFF
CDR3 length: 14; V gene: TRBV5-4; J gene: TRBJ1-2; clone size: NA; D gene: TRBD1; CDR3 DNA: TGTGCCAGCAGCTGGACAGGGGGCTCGTATGGCTACACCTTC; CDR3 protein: CASSWTGGSYGYTF
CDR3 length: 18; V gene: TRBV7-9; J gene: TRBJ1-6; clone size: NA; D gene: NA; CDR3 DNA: TGTGCCAGCAACTATAATAAAGCGGTGGGACACACTAATTCACCCCTCCACTTT; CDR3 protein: CASNYNKAVGHTNSPLHF
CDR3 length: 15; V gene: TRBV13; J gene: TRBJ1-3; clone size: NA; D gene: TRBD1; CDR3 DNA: TGTGCCAGCAGCTTCTCCACAGGGGGTGGAAACACCATATATTTT; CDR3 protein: CASSFSTGGGNTIYF
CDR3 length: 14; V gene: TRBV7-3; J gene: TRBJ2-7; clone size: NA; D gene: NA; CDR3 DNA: TGTGCCAGCAGCCCCGCGGGACCGGGGAACGAGCAGTACTTC; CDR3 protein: CASSPAGPGNEQYF
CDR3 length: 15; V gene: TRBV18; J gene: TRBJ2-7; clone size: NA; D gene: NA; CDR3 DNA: TGTGCCAGCTCAGCCACTACAGGGTTTATCGACGAGCAGTACTTC; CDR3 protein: CASSATTGFIDEQYF
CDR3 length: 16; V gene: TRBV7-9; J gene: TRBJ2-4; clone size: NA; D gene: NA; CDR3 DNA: TGTGCCAGCAGCGTCGCCGGACATTTAGCCAAAAACATTCAGTACTTC; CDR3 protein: CASSVAGHLAKNIQYF
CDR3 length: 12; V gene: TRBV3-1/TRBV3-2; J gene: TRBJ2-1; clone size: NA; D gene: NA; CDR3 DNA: TGTGCCAGCAGCCAAGTCGAGGGTGAGCAGTTCTTC; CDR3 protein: CASSQVEGEQFF